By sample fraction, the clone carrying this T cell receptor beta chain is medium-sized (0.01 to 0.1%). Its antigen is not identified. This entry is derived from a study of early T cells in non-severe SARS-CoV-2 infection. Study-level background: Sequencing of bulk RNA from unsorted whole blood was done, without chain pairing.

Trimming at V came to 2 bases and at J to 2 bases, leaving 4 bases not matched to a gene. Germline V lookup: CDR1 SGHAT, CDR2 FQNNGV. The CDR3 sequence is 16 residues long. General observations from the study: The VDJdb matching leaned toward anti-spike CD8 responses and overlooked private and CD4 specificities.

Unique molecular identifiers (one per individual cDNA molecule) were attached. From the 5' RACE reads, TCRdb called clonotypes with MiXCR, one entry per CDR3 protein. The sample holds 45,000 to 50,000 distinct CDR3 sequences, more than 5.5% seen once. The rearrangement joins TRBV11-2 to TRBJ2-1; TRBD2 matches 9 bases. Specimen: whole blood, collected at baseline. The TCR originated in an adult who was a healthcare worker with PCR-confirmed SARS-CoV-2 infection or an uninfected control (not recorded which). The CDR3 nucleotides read TGTGCCAGCAGCTTATTCAAGCGGGGGGCCTACAATGAGCAGTTCTTC. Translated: CASSLFKRGAYNEQFF.